The 9 T cell receptor beta chains below come from one sample, sequenced in a study of cytomegalovirus exposure and HLA in healthy donors. It was with 60 Vbeta and 13 Jbeta primers that the PCR ran. Assay: immunoSEQ multiplex PCR; the TCRdb copy retains only in-frame clones and omits some. Of some 120,000 clones in the sample, about three quarters are singletons; the top ten hold just over 1%. The sequenced sample consisted of PBMCs. All receptors derive from a human donor in good health.

The chain links TRBV4-1 to TRBJ2-1, with 9 bases lining up with TRBD2. Per germline, CDR1 MGHRA and CDR2 YSYEKL. The CDR3 sequence is 16 residues long. The V and J ends lost 1 base and 4 bases, in that order; junction bases with no gene match: 5. CDR3 amino acids: CASSQAPSGVYNEQFF. In nucleotides, the CDR3 is TGCGCCAGCAGCCAAGCCCCTAGCGGGGTGTACAATGAGCAGTTCTTC.

The gene calls are TRBV7-6 and TRBJ1-4; 12 bases agree with TRBD1. CDR3 size: 15 residues. Germline loops: CDR1 SGHVS, CDR2 FNYEAQ. V trimming: 3 bases; J trimming: 8 bases; junction bases outside the gene matches: 4. Here the CDR3 DNA reads TGTGCCAGCAGCTTGGGGGACAGGGGGCACGAAAAACTGTTTTTT. Amino acids: CASSLGDRGHEKLFF.

This clone was observed a single time. The rearrangement joins TRBV7-9 to TRBJ1-1, with D possibly being TRBD1 (5 bases). The CDR3 is 15 amino acids. The germline V gene encodes CDR1 SEHNR and CDR2 FQNEAQ (reference sequence). Trimming shortened V by 3 bases and J by 1 base, and 12 bases separated the two germline ends. CDR3 bases: TGTGCCAGCAGCTTGCGGGGGGAGGCGAACACTGAAGCTTTCTTT. Protein: CASSLRGEANTEAFF. Filled out from reference TRBV7-9 and TRBJ1-1, the complete variable domain reads DTGVSQNPRHKITKRGQNVTFRCDPISEHNRLYWYRQTLGQGPEFLTYFQNEAQLEKSRLLSDRFSAERPKGSFSTLEIQRTEQGDSAMYLCASSLRGEANTEAFFGQGTRLTVV.

The gene calls are TRBV5-4 and TRBJ2-3; TRBD2 is a possible D gene (6 bases). Germline V gene data show CDR1 as SGHNT and CDR2 as YYREEE (reference sequence). Trimming took 3 bases from V and 2 from J, leaving 10 bases between them. CDR3 length equals 14 residues. Here the CDR3 DNA reads TGTGCCAGCAGCTCGAGACTAGTCACAGATACGCAGTATTTT. This translates into CASSSRLVTDTQYF.

This clone was counted between two and nine times. The chain combines TRBV5-4 with TRBJ2-6; D may be TRBD2 (5 bases). V was clipped by 1 base and J by 2 bases, with 7 bases between them. The CDR3 consists of 15 residues. CDR1 is SGHNT, CDR2 YYREEE, per germline (reference sequence). The CDR3 sequence is CASSLWGAGANVLTF. The CDR3 nucleotides read TGTGCCAGCAGCTTGTGGGGAGCTGGGGCCAACGTCCTGACTTTC. The whole variable domain, filled in from reference TRBV5-4 and TRBJ2-6, reads ETGVTQSPTHLIKTRGQQVTLRCSSQSGHNTVSWYQQALGQGPQFIFQYYREEENGRGNFPPRFSGLQFPNYSSELNVNALELDDSALYLCASSLWGAGANVLTFGAGSRLTVL.

The chain combines TRBV28 with TRBJ1-4; weak D call: TRBD1 (6 bases). This CDR3 has 14 residues. The germline V gene has CDR1 MDHEN and CDR2 SYDVKM. V was cut by 4 bases and J by 8 bases, with 14 bases left in between. CDR3 DNA sequence: TGTGCCAGCAGTTCAGGGGACCGGAGAGAAAAACTGTTTTTT. Encoded protein: CASSSGDRREKLFF.

The chain couples TRBV2 to TRBJ1-5; 7 bases fit TRBD1. The V gene end was trimmed by 6 bases and the J gene end by 0 bases; junction bases not matched to a gene: 11. The CDR3 covers 17 residues. Germline assignment: CDR1 SNHLY and CDR2 FYNNEI. DNA of the CDR3: TGTGCCAGCAGACAACCCGGGACAGCATATAGCAATCAGCCCCAGCATTTT. This sequence encodes CASRQPGTAYSNQPQHF.

The gene calls are TRBV5-4 and TRBJ1-1; no definite D call. V shed 4 bases and J shed 4 bases, with 17 bases lying between them. Germline values: CDR1 SGHNT, CDR2 YYREEE (reference sequence). The CDR3 runs 15 residues. This CDR3 is CASSDVEAASTEAFF. CDR3 nucleotide sequence: TGTGCCAGCAGCGACGTTGAGGCGGCCAGCACTGAAGCTTTCTTT.

The chain uses TRBV6-5 and TRBJ1-5; D is undetermined. Germline CDR1 MNHEY, CDR2 SVGAGI. With 4 bases removed from V and 0 bases from J, the gap between germline ends came to 7 bases. The CDR3 runs to 14 residues. The CDR3 protein is CASSLDYSNQPQHF. CDR3 bases: TGTGCCAGCAGTTTAGATTATAGCAATCAGCCCCAGCATTTT.